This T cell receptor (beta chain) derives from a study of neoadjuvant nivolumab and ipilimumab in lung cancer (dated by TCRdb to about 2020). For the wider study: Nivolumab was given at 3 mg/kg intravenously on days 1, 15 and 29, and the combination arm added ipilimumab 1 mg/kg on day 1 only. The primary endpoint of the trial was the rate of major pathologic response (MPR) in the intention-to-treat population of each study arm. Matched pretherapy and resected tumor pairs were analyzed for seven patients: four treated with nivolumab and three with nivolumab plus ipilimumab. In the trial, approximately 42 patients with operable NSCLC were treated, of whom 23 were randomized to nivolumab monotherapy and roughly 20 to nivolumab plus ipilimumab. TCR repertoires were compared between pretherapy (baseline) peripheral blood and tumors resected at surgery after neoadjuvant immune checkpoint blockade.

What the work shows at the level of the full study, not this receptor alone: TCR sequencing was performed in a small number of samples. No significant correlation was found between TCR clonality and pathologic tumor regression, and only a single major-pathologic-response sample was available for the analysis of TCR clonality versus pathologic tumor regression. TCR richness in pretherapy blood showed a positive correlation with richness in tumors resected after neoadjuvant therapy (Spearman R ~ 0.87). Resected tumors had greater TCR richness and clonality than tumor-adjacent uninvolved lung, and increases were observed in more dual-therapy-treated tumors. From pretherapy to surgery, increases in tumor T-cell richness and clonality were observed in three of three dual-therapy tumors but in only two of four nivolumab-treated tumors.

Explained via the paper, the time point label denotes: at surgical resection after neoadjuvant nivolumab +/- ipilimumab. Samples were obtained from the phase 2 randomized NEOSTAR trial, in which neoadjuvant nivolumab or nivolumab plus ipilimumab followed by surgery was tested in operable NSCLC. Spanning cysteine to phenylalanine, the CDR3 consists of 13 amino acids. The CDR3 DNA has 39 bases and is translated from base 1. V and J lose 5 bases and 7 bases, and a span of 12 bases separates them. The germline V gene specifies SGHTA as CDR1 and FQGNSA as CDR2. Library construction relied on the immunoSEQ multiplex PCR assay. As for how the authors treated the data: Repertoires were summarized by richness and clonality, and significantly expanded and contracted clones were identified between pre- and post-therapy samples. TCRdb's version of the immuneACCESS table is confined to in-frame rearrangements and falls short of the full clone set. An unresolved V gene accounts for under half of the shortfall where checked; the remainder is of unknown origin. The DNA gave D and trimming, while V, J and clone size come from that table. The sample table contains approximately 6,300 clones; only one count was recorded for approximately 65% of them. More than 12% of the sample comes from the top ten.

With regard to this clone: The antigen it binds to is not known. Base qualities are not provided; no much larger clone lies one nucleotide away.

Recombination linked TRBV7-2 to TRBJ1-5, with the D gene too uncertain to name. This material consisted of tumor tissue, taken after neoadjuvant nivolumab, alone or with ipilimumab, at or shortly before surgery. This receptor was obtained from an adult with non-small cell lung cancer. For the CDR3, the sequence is CASSPEREQPQHF. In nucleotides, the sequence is TGTGCCAGCAGCCCCGAAAGGGAGCAGCCCCAGCATTTT.